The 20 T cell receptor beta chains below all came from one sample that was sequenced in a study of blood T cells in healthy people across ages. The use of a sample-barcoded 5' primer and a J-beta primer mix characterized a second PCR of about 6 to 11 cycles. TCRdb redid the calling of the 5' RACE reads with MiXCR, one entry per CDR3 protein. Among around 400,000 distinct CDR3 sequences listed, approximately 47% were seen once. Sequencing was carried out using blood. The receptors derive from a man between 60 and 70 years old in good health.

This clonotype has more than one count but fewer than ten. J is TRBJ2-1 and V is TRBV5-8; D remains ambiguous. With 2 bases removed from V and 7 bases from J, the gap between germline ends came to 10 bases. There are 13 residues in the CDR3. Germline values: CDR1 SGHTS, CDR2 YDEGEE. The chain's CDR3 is CASSLPPLNEQFF. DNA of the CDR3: TGTGCCAGCAGCTTACCCCCCTTGAATGAGCAGTTCTTC.

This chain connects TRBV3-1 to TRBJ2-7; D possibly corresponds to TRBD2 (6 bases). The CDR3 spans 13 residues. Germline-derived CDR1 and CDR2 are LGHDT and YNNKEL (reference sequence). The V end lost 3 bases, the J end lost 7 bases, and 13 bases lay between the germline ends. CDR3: CASSQFGGEEQYF. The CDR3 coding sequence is TGTGCCAGCAGCCAGTTTGGAGGGGAAGAGCAGTACTTC.

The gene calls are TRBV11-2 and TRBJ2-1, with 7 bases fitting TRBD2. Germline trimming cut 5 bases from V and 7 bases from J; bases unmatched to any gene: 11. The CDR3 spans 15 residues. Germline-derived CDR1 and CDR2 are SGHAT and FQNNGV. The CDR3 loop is CASSRNGLVSNEQFF. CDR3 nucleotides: TGTGCCAGCAGCCGGAACGGACTAGTGAGTAATGAGCAGTTCTTC.

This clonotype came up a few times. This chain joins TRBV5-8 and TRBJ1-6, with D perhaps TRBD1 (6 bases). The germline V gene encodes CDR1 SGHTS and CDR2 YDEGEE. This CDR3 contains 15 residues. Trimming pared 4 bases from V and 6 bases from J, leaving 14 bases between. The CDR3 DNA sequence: TGTGCCAGCAGCCCGGGGACAACGCCTAATTCACCCCTCCACTTT. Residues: CASSPGTTPNSPLHF.

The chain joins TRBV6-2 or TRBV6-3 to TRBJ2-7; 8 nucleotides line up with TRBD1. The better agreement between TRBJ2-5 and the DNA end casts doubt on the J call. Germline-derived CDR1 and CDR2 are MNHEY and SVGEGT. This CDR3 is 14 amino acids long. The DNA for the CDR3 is TGTGCCAGCAGTTACTCCGGGACAGGAAGGACCCAGTACTTC. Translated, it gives CASSYSGTGRTQYF.

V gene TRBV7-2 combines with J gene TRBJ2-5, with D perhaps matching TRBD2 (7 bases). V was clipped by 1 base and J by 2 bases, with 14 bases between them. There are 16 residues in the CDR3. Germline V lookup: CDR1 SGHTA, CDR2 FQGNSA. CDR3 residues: CASSLVARGGQETQYF. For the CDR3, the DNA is TGTGCCAGCAGCTTAGTAGCCAGGGGAGGGCAAGAGACCCAGTACTTC.

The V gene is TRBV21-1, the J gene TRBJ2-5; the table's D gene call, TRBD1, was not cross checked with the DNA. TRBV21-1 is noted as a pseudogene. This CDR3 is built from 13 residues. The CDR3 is CASIVRDEETQYF. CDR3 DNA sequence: TGTGCCAGCATCGTCCGGGATGAAGAGACCCAGTACTTC.

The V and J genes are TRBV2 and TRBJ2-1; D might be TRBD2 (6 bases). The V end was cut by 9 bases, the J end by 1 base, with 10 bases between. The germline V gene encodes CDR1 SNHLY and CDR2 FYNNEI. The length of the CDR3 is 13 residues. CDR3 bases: TGTGCCAGTATTCGGGAGTCCTACAATGAGCAGTTCTTC. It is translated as CASIRESYNEQFF.

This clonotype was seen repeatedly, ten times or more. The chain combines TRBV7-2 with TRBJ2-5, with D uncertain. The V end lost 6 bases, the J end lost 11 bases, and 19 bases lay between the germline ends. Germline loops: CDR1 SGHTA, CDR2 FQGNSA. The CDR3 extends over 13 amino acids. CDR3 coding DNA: TGTGCCAGCAGTTCACCCCCTATACTCGGGCAGTACTTC. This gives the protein CASSSPPILGQYF.

CDR3 nucleotide sequence: TGCAGTGCTAGTGAAAACACAGGGACAGGCTGGTCGGGAGATACGCAGTATTTT. Amino acids: CSASENTGTGWSGDTQYF. The V gene is TRBV20-1, the J gene TRBJ2-3; 8 positions agree with TRBD1. J was trimmed by 5 bases and V by 3 bases; bases with no gene match: 19. CDR1 is DFQATT, CDR2 SNEGSKA, per germline (reference sequence). This CDR3 has 18 residues.

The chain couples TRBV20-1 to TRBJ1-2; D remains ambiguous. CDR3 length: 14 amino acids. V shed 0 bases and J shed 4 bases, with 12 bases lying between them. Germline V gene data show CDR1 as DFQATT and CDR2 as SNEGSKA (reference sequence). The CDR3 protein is CSARDPRTLYGYTF. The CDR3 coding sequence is TGCAGTGCTAGAGATCCCCGGACCCTCTATGGCTACACCTTC.

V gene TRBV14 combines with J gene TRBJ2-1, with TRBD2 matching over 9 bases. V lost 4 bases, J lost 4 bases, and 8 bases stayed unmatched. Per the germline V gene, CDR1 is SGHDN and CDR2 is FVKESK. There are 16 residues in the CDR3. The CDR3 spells CASSPFSGGAYNEQFF. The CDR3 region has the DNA TGTGCCAGCAGCCCATTTAGCGGGGGAGCATACAATGAGCAGTTCTTC.

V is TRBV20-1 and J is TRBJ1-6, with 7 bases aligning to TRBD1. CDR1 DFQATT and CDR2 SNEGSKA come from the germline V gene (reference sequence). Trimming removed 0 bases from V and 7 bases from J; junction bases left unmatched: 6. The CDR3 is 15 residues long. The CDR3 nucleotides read TGCAGTGCTAGAGATAGGGGCAGGGGGAATTCACCCCTCCACTTT. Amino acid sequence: CSARDRGRGNSPLHF.

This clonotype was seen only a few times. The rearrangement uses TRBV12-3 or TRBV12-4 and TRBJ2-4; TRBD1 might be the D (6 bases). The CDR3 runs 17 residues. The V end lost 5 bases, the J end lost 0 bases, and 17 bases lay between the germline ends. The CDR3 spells CASSPYGRGLAKNIQYF. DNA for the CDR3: TGTGCCAGCAGTCCCTATGGCAGGGGCCTAGCCAAAAACATTCAGTACTTC.

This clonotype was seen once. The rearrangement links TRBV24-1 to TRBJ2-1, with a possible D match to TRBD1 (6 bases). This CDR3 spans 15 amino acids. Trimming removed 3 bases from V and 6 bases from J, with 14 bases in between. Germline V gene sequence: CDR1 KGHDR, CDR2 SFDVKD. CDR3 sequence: CATSDPGTFGNEQFF. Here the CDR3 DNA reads TGTGCCACCAGTGATCCCGGGACATTCGGCAATGAGCAGTTCTTC.

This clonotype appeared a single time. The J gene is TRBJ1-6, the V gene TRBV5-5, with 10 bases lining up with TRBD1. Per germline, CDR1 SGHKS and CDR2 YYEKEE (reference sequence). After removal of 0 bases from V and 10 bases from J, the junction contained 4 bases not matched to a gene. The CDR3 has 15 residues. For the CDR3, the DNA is TGTGCCAGCAGCTTGGTCGACAGGGGGCGGTCACCCCTCCACTTT. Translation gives CASSLVDRGRSPLHF.

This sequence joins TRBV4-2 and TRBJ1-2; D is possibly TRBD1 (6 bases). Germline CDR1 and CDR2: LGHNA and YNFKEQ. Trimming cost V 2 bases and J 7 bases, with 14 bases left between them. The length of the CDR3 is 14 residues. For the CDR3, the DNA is TGTGCCAGCAGCCAAACGCAGGGGACGGGTGGCTACACCTTC. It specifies CASSQTQGTGGYTF.

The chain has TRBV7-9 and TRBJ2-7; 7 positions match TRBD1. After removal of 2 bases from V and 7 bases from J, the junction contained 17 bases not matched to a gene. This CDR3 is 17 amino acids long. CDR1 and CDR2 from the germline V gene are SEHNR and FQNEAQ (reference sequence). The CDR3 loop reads CASSLPQRQGFSWEQYF. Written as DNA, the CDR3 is TGTGCCAGCAGCTTACCCCAACGACAGGGTTTCTCGTGGGAGCAGTACTTC.

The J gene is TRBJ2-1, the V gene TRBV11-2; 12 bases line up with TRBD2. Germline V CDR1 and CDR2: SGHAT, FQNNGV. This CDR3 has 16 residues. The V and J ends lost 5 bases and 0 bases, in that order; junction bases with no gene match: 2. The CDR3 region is CASSKLAGGSYNEQFF. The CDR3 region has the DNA TGTGCCAGCAGCAAACTAGCGGGGGGCTCCTACAATGAGCAGTTCTTC. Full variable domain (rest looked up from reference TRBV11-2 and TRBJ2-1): EAGVAQSPRYKIIEKRQSVAFWCNPISGHATLYWYQQILGQGPKLLIQFQNNGVVDDSQLPKDRFSAERLKGVDSTLKIQPAKLEDSAVYLCASSKLAGGSYNEQFFGPGTRLTVL.

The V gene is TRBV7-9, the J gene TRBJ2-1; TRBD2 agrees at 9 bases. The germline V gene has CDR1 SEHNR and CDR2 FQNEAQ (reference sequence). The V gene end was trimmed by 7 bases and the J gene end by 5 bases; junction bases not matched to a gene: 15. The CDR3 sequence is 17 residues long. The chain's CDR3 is CASNPSLRGRGNNEQFF. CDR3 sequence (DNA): TGTGCCAGCAACCCATCCCTCCGCGGGAGGGGAAACAATGAGCAGTTCTTC.